This entry is about one T cell receptor beta chain. Participants, 18 to 89 years old, spanned 25 or so US areas. Cohort assignment relied on participant-reported clinical history. In the study's own analysis: Estimation of nucleated cell counts relied on the amplification of reference gene primers. Assay: immunoSEQ multiplex PCR; the TCRdb copy retains only in-frame clones and omits some. That table supplies the V and J calls and clone size; D and trimming were determined from the DNA. The profile shows just over 300,000 clones, around 90% of them singletons. The entry originates in a study of blood T cell repertoires in COVID-19. Study as a whole: Sample material is recorded as cDNA or gDNA derived from T cells, B-cell-depleted T cells, or PBMCs.

The receptor was derived from a woman under 30 who had recovered from COVID-19. Sequencing was performed on PBMCs or T cells enriched from blood (not recorded which).

CDR3 sequence: CASSLGTAYSYEQYF. The CDR3 DNA is TGTGCCAGCAGCTTGGGGACAGCGTACTCCTACGAGCAGTACTTC. The V and J genes are TRBV5-4 and TRBJ2-7; possible D gene TRBD1, 6 bases. CDR1 SGHNT and CDR2 YYREEE come from the germline V gene (reference sequence). This CDR3 has 15 amino acids. Trimming took 0 bases from V and 0 from J, leaving 10 bases between them.